Listed below are T cell receptor beta chains from one sample, sequenced in a study of cytomegalovirus exposure and HLA in healthy donors. Sequencing used immunoSEQ multiplex PCR; TCRdb keeps in-frame clones, though not all of them. The table has fewer than 250,000 clones, around 83% seen once; the top ten hold roughly 10%. The sequenced sample consisted of PBMCs. These receptors all stem from a woman aged 50 to 60 in good health and CMV-seropositive. CDR3s include the opening cysteine and the closing phenylalanine or tryptophan. The D gene is left open where the match is weak. Clone size is stated in some rows and not others, as once, few, many or a class when expanded.

d_gene: TRBD2; abundance: -; j_gene: TRBJ2-2; v_gene: TRBV5-1; CDR3nt: TGCGCCAGCAGCTCGACTAGCGGGGTTGCCGGGGAGCTGTTTTTT; CDR3aa: CASSSTSGVAGELFF
d_gene: TRBD1; abundance: once; j_gene: TRBJ1-5; v_gene: TRBV18; CDR3nt: TGTGCCAGCTCGGACAGGTGGGGGAATCAGCCCCAGCATTTT; CDR3aa: CASSDRWGNQPQHF
d_gene: TRBD2; abundance: -; j_gene: TRBJ2-3; v_gene: TRBV7-3; CDR3nt: TGTGCCAGCAGCTCCGGGACTAGCGGACGCACAGATACGCAGTATTTT; CDR3aa: CASSSGTSGRTDTQYF
d_gene: -; abundance: -; j_gene: TRBJ2-1; v_gene: TRBV2; CDR3nt: TGTGCCAGCACCGGTCGGGGGAGCTCCTACAATGAGCAGTTCTTC; CDR3aa: CASTGRGSSYNEQFF
d_gene: -; abundance: -; j_gene: TRBJ2-3; v_gene: TRBV18; CDR3nt: TGTGCCAGCTTCGGACGGGGGACAGATACGCAGTATTTT; CDR3aa: CASFGRGTDTQYF
d_gene: -; abundance: -; j_gene: TRBJ1-4; v_gene: TRBV30; CDR3nt: TGTGCCTGGAGTAGTGGCATGACTCTGTTTTTT; CDR3aa: CAWSSGMTLFF
d_gene: -; abundance: -; j_gene: TRBJ2-7; v_gene: TRBV6-5; CDR3nt: TGTGCCAGCAGTTACAACGTCGGCGAGCAGTACTTC; CDR3aa: CASSYNVGEQYF
d_gene: TRBD1; abundance: -; j_gene: TRBJ2-5; v_gene: TRBV14; CDR3nt: TGTGCCAGCAGTCGGGACAGGGGAGGTTCCTACGAGCAGCACTTC; CDR3aa: CASSRDRGGSYEQHF
d_gene: -; abundance: -; j_gene: TRBJ1-1; v_gene: TRBV7-2; CDR3nt: TGTGCCAGCAGTGCTTCCCGCGACACTGAAGCTTTCTTT; CDR3aa: CASSASRDTEAFF
d_gene: TRBD1; abundance: few; j_gene: TRBJ1-3; v_gene: TRBV4-2; CDR3nt: TGTGCCAGCAGCCAGGGACAGGGTTTAGTGTCAGGAAACACCATATATTTT; CDR3aa: CASSQGQGLVSGNTIYF
d_gene: TRBD1; abundance: -; j_gene: TRBJ1-2; v_gene: TRBV28; CDR3nt: TGTGCCAGCAGGACAGGGGGCGAACATGGCTACACCTTC; CDR3aa: CASRTGGEHGYTF
d_gene: -; abundance: -; j_gene: TRBJ1-2; v_gene: TRBV18; CDR3nt: TGTGCCAGCTCCGCGGGAGGGCCCCAGGAAGGCTACACCTTC; CDR3aa: CASSAGGPQEGYTF
d_gene: -; abundance: -; j_gene: TRBJ1-2; v_gene: TRBV4-3; CDR3nt: TGCGCCAGCAGCCAAGGACCTCCCGGAGGCTATGGCTACACCTTC; CDR3aa: CASSQGPPGGYGYTF
d_gene: -; abundance: -; j_gene: TRBJ1-1; v_gene: TRBV9; CDR3nt: TGTGCCAGCAGCGTAGAACATTGGAACACTGAAGCTTTCTTT; CDR3aa: CASSVEHWNTEAFF
d_gene: TRBD2; abundance: -; j_gene: TRBJ2-2; v_gene: TRBV4-3; CDR3nt: TGCGCCAGCAGAAGATCCCACGACAGCGGGGCCCCCGGGGAGCTGTTTTTT; CDR3aa: CASRRSHDSGAPGELFF
d_gene: TRBD2; abundance: -; j_gene: TRBJ2-2; v_gene: TRBV7-9; CDR3nt: TGTGCCAGCAGCTTAAAACTAGCGGGGGGCCTAAACACCGGGGAGCTGTTTTTT; CDR3aa: CASSLKLAGGLNTGELFF
d_gene: TRBD1; abundance: -; j_gene: TRBJ2-5; v_gene: TRBV5-1; CDR3nt: TGCGCCAGCAGCTTATACCCGGACAGGCAAGAGACCCGGTACTTC; CDR3aa: CASSLYPDRQETRYF
d_gene: -; abundance: few; j_gene: TRBJ2-3; v_gene: TRBV4-1; CDR3nt: TGCGCCAGCAGCCAAGGACTCCAAGGCGGGGTGGCGCGGGATACGCAGTATTTT; CDR3aa: CASSQGLQGGVARDTQYF
d_gene: -; abundance: once; j_gene: TRBJ1-6; v_gene: TRBV19; CDR3nt: TGTGCCAGTAGTTTGGGGAGGCCACCCCTCCACTTT; CDR3aa: CASSLGRPPLHF
d_gene: TRBD1; abundance: -; j_gene: TRBJ1-1; v_gene: TRBV5-1; CDR3nt: TGCGCCAGCAGCCCCCAGACAGGGGTGAACACTGAAGCTTTCTTT; CDR3aa: CASSPQTGVNTEAFF
d_gene: TRBD2; abundance: -; j_gene: TRBJ2-5; v_gene: TRBV28; CDR3nt: TGTGCCAGCAGTGCAGACCTAGCGGGGGGACCACAAGAGACCCAGTACTTC; CDR3aa: CASSADLAGGPQETQYF
d_gene: TRBD2; abundance: -; j_gene: TRBJ2-5; v_gene: TRBV7-7; CDR3nt: TGTGCCAGCAGGGAAACCGGGACTAGCGGGGGGCCACAAGAGGCCCAGTACTTC; CDR3aa: CASRETGTSGGPQEAQYF
d_gene: -; abundance: -; j_gene: TRBJ1-2; v_gene: TRBV11-2; CDR3nt: TGTGCCAGCAGCCCGAGCCGGAATATGCGGCGTTCTAACTATGGCTACACCTTC; CDR3aa: CASSPSRNMRRSNYGYTF
d_gene: -; abundance: -; j_gene: TRBJ1-5; v_gene: TRBV30; CDR3nt: TGTGCCTGGTCTAGTGGGTCGAGAAATCAGCCCCAGCATTTT; CDR3aa: CAWSSGSRNQPQHF
d_gene: TRBD1; abundance: -; j_gene: TRBJ1-4; v_gene: TRBV6-6; CDR3nt: TGTGCCAGCAGTATGGGGACAGGGGGGGCTGAAAAACTGTTTTTT; CDR3aa: CASSMGTGGAEKLFF
d_gene: -; abundance: few; j_gene: TRBJ1-5; v_gene: TRBV7-6; CDR3nt: TGTGCCAGCAGCCGTCGAGCGAACCAGCCCCAGCATTTT; CDR3aa: CASSRRANQPQHF
d_gene: -; abundance: -; j_gene: TRBJ1-5; v_gene: TRBV28; CDR3nt: TGTGCCATCAAACAGGGAAATCAGCCCCAGCATTTT; CDR3aa: CAIKQGNQPQHF
d_gene: -; abundance: -; j_gene: TRBJ1-6; v_gene: TRBV6-5; CDR3nt: TGTGCCAGCAGATTTCGTAATTCACCCCTCCACTTT; CDR3aa: CASRFRNSPLHF
d_gene: -; abundance: -; j_gene: TRBJ2-7; v_gene: TRBV14; CDR3nt: TGTGCCAGCAGCCGTCGACAGGCGGAGCTTTCCTACGAGCAGTACTTC; CDR3aa: CASSRRQAELSYEQYF
d_gene: -; abundance: -; j_gene: TRBJ2-3; v_gene: TRBV10-3; CDR3nt: TGTGCCGTGCTCAGGGGGGCTACAGATACGCAGTATTTT; CDR3aa: CAVLRGATDTQYF
d_gene: TRBD1; abundance: few; j_gene: TRBJ2-7; v_gene: TRBV7-2; CDR3nt: TGTGCCAGCAGCCCGACAGGGATTCTGTTCTACGAGCAGTACTTC; CDR3aa: CASSPTGILFYEQYF
d_gene: -; abundance: once; j_gene: TRBJ1-2; v_gene: TRBV7-2; CDR3nt: TGTGCCAGCAGCAAAAACGGGGGGGCAAACGGCTACACCTTC; CDR3aa: CASSKNGGANGYTF
d_gene: -; abundance: -; j_gene: TRBJ1-3; v_gene: TRBV21-1; CDR3nt: TGTGCCAGCTTTGGACAGAGCTCTGGAAACACCATATATTTT; CDR3aa: CASFGQSSGNTIYF
d_gene: -; abundance: few; j_gene: TRBJ2-7; v_gene: TRBV4-3; CDR3nt: TGCGCCAGCAGCCCTACCGGGTACTCCTACGAGCAGTACTTC; CDR3aa: CASSPTGYSYEQYF
d_gene: -; abundance: -; j_gene: TRBJ2-7; v_gene: TRBV6-6; CDR3nt: TGTGCCAGCAGTAACCGACAGAAGCAGTACTTC; CDR3aa: CASSNRQKQYF
d_gene: -; abundance: few; j_gene: TRBJ1-2; v_gene: TRBV6-1; CDR3nt: TGTGCCAGCAGTGGGGGACTCAACTATGGCTACACCTTC; CDR3aa: CASSGGLNYGYTF
d_gene: TRBD1; abundance: -; j_gene: TRBJ2-7; v_gene: TRBV5-1; CDR3nt: TGCGCCAGCAGCCCAAACCCGGGACAGGGGTACGAGCAGTACTTC; CDR3aa: CASSPNPGQGYEQYF
d_gene: TRBD1; abundance: few; j_gene: TRBJ1-5; v_gene: TRBV7-8; CDR3nt: TGTGCCAGCACCGGACAGGGTAGTCAGCCCCAGCATTTT; CDR3aa: CASTGQGSQPQHF
d_gene: -; abundance: few; j_gene: TRBJ2-7; v_gene: TRBV18; CDR3nt: TGTGCCAGCTCACAAAGCGAGGGGGTGGGCGAGCAGTACTTC; CDR3aa: CASSQSEGVGEQYF
d_gene: -; abundance: -; j_gene: TRBJ2-7; v_gene: TRBV7-9; CDR3nt: TGTGCCAGCAGCTCGACGACAGTTGGGTCCTACGAGCAGTACTTC; CDR3aa: CASSSTTVGSYEQYF
d_gene: -; abundance: -; j_gene: TRBJ1-4; v_gene: TRBV6-5; CDR3nt: TGTGCCAGCAGCCGGGCAACTAATGAAAAACTGTTTTTT; CDR3aa: CASSRATNEKLFF
d_gene: TRBD1; abundance: -; j_gene: TRBJ2-3; v_gene: TRBV5-1; CDR3nt: TGCGCCAGCAGGTTGACCAACAGGGGAGATACGCAGTATTTT; CDR3aa: CASRLTNRGDTQYF
d_gene: -; abundance: -; j_gene: TRBJ2-1; v_gene: TRBV2; CDR3nt: TGTGCCAGCACCACAGGCAATGAGCAGTTCTTC; CDR3aa: CASTTGNEQFF
d_gene: TRBD1; abundance: -; j_gene: TRBJ2-5; v_gene: TRBV2; CDR3nt: TGTGCCAGCAGTTCCGGACAGGGACAGCACGAGACCCAGTACTTC; CDR3aa: CASSSGQGQHETQYF
d_gene: TRBD2; abundance: -; j_gene: TRBJ2-3; v_gene: TRBV5-1; CDR3nt: TGCGCCAGCAGCTTGGTCAGCGGGGTTGGCACAGATACGCAGTATTTT; CDR3aa: CASSLVSGVGTDTQYF
d_gene: TRBD1; abundance: once; j_gene: TRBJ2-7; v_gene: TRBV19; CDR3nt: TGTGCCAGTAGTCCGGGGGACAGGAGAAGTCTCCTCTACGAGCAGTACTTC; CDR3aa: CASSPGDRRSLLYEQYF
d_gene: TRBD2; abundance: -; j_gene: TRBJ2-1; v_gene: TRBV5-4; CDR3nt: TGTGCCAGCAGCGGGCGGGGGGGCTCAGGAGAGCAGTTCTTC; CDR3aa: CASSGRGGSGEQFF
d_gene: -; abundance: once; j_gene: TRBJ1-1; v_gene: TRBV19; CDR3nt: TGTGCCAGTAGAATACAGGGTTTGACTGAAGCTTTCTTT; CDR3aa: CASRIQGLTEAFF
d_gene: -; abundance: -; j_gene: TRBJ2-2; v_gene: TRBV28; CDR3nt: TGTGCCAGCAGTTTAAGGCAGGGGACCGGGGAGCTGTTTTTT; CDR3aa: CASSLRQGTGELFF
d_gene: -; abundance: -; j_gene: TRBJ2-2; v_gene: TRBV7-2; CDR3nt: TGTGCCAGCAGCTTAGCTAGCGCGAACACCGGGGAGCTGTTTTTT; CDR3aa: CASSLASANTGELFF
d_gene: TRBD1; abundance: once; j_gene: TRBJ1-5; v_gene: TRBV30; CDR3nt: TGTGCCTGGGCAGGGGGAAGCAATCAGCCCCAGCATTTT; CDR3aa: CAWAGGSNQPQHF
d_gene: TRBD1; abundance: once; j_gene: TRBJ1-2; v_gene: TRBV30; CDR3nt: TGTGCCTGGAGGGTGCAGGGGGCCCCTTACTATGGCTACACCTTC; CDR3aa: CAWRVQGAPYYGYTF
d_gene: -; abundance: -; j_gene: TRBJ1-6; v_gene: TRBV28; CDR3nt: TGTGCCAGCAGTAGCAATTTAGAGAAACCCCTCCACTTT; CDR3aa: CASSSNLEKPLHF
d_gene: TRBD2; abundance: -; j_gene: TRBJ2-7; v_gene: TRBV11-2; CDR3nt: TGTGCCAGCAGCCTAGCGGGGGTCCCCTCCTACGAGCAGTACTTC; CDR3aa: CASSLAGVPSYEQYF
d_gene: TRBD2; abundance: -; j_gene: TRBJ2-7; v_gene: TRBV7-8; CDR3nt: TGTGCCAGCAGCCGTAGCGGGGGAGGTTACGAGCAGTACTTC; CDR3aa: CASSRSGGGYEQYF
d_gene: -; abundance: few; j_gene: TRBJ1-1; v_gene: TRBV2; CDR3nt: TGTGCCACCAGACAGGCCAAAAACACTGAAGCTTTCTTT; CDR3aa: CATRQAKNTEAFF
d_gene: TRBD1; abundance: -; j_gene: TRBJ1-6; v_gene: TRBV30; CDR3nt: TGTGCCTGGAGGGCATCTCCGGGACAGGGGACTTCACCCCTCCACTTT; CDR3aa: CAWRASPGQGTSPLHF
d_gene: -; abundance: -; j_gene: TRBJ1-2; v_gene: TRBV7-6; CDR3nt: TGTGCCAGCAGCCCCGGACACAACCCTAACTATGGCTACACCTTC; CDR3aa: CASSPGHNPNYGYTF
d_gene: -; abundance: -; j_gene: TRBJ2-6; v_gene: TRBV19; CDR3nt: TGTGCCAGTACCAACACAGGGCGTGAATCTGGGGCCAACGTCCTGACTTTC; CDR3aa: CASTNTGRESGANVLTF
d_gene: TRBD1; abundance: -; j_gene: TRBJ2-7; v_gene: TRBV9; CDR3nt: TGTGCCAGCAGCGTAGGCGACAGGGCCTACGAGCAGTACTTC; CDR3aa: CASSVGDRAYEQYF